The entry below gives a single TCR beta chain sequence along with its context. This CDR3 contains 16 residues. In germline, CDR1 is MGHRA, CDR2 YSYEKL. The V end lost 1 base, the J end lost 3 bases, and 13 bases lay between the germline ends. Clones were sequenced by immunoSEQ multiplex PCR, and TCRdb holds only the in-frame ones, with some missing. This table has hundreds of thousands of clones, roughly 95% appearing once. This sample was included in a study of shared clonotypes between healthy human individuals. Cells designated naive CD8 were CD45RO-negative and were positively selected for CCR7, with terminally differentiated effector memory CD45RA+ cells excluded.

The chain employs TRBV4-1 and TRBJ1-5; D not resolved. The clonotype comes from a woman between 25 and 40 years old in good health. Sequenced material: naive CD8+ T cells sorted from blood. The CDR3 DNA reads as TGCGCCAGCAGCCAAGGAGATCGGCAGGTCAATCAGCCCCAGCATTTT. This codes for CASSQGDRQVNQPQHF.